The entry that follows covers one T cell receptor beta chain sequence. Antigen specificity is unknown. The V end was cut by 6 bases, the J end by 2 bases, with 24 bases between. The CDR3 runs to 17 residues. In germline, CDR1 is SGHRS, CDR2 YFSETQ. This sample was taken from a study of shared clonotypes between healthy human individuals. Study-wide points: Non-shared clonotypes had lower generation probabilities than those shared by all four donors. Sample collection involved blood only; tissue repertoires are likely different.

The method was immunoSEQ multiplex PCR; TCRdb's version includes in-frame clones alone and lacks a portion of them. The table records approximately 1.4 million clones, around 98% of them present only once. The TCR originated in a man aged 25 to 40 in good health. The sample taken for sequencing was naive CD4+ T cells sorted from blood. Subset indicated: CD45RA+ positively selected. The V gene is TRBV5-1, the J gene TRBJ2-7; no firm D call. This CDR3 is CASNHHQIQASTYEQYF. CDR3 in DNA: TGCGCCAGCAACCACCATCAAATCCAGGCTTCAACCTACGAGCAGTACTTC.